A selection of T cell receptor beta chains follows, all from one sample in a study of cytomegalovirus exposure and HLA in healthy donors. Sequenced by immunoSEQ multiplex PCR; TCRdb stores in-frame clones only, minus some. The data hold about 180,000 clones, with roughly 77% observed a single time. Material for sequencing was PBMCs. The receptors derive from a woman younger than 45 in good health and CMV-seropositive. CDR3s include the opening cysteine and the closing phenylalanine or tryptophan. The order of the fields is clone size, D gene, J gene, V gene, CDR3 DNA, CDR3 protein. D genes are given only for firm matches. Clone size, where shown, is once, few, many, or a class for clones that have expanded.

clone size: -; D gene: -; J gene: TRBJ2-2; V gene: TRBV7-6; CDR3 DNA: TGTGCCATCCCCGGGGTAAAAACCGGGGAGCTGTTTTTT; CDR3 protein: CAIPGVKTGELFF
clone size: -; D gene: TRBD2; J gene: TRBJ2-1; V gene: TRBV7-8; CDR3 DNA: TGTGCCAGCAGCTTAGGAGGCGGGGGTCAATACGATGAGCAGTTCTTC; CDR3 protein: CASSLGGGGQYDEQFF
clone size: -; D gene: TRBD1; J gene: TRBJ1-4; V gene: TRBV28; CDR3 DNA: TGTGCCAGCAGTGCGTTGGGACAGGGGGATGAAAAACTGTTTTTT; CDR3 protein: CASSALGQGDEKLFF
clone size: -; D gene: -; J gene: TRBJ1-5; V gene: TRBV6-1; CDR3 DNA: TGTGCCAGCAGTGAGCACCGGGACATACAGCCCCAGCATTTT; CDR3 protein: CASSEHRDIQPQHF
clone size: few; D gene: TRBD1; J gene: TRBJ2-7; V gene: TRBV5-6; CDR3 DNA: TGTGCCAGCAGCTCGGGACAGGGGTTCGACGAGCAGTACTTC; CDR3 protein: CASSSGQGFDEQYF
clone size: -; D gene: -; J gene: TRBJ2-3; V gene: TRBV5-4; CDR3 DNA: TGTGCCAGCAGCTTGGATGGGGGGTCTAGCACAGATACGCAGTATTTT; CDR3 protein: CASSLDGGSSTDTQYF
clone size: -; D gene: -; J gene: TRBJ2-7; V gene: TRBV14; CDR3 DNA: TGTGCCAGCAGCCAAACGCAGGTCGAGCAGTACTTC; CDR3 protein: CASSQTQVEQYF
clone size: -; D gene: TRBD2; J gene: TRBJ2-7; V gene: TRBV7-8; CDR3 DNA: TGTGCCAGCAGCTTAGCGGCGGGACTAGCGGGGGACGAGCAGTACTTC; CDR3 protein: CASSLAAGLAGDEQYF
clone size: -; D gene: -; J gene: TRBJ2-5; V gene: TRBV4-3; CDR3 DNA: TGCGCCAGCAGCCATGATCGACAGGTTTGGGAGACCCAGTACTTC; CDR3 protein: CASSHDRQVWETQYF
clone size: -; D gene: TRBD2; J gene: TRBJ2-7; V gene: TRBV15; CDR3 DNA: TGTGCCACCAGCGGCCCGGGAGGCTCCTACGAGCAGTACTTC; CDR3 protein: CATSGPGGSYEQYF
clone size: -; D gene: TRBD1; J gene: TRBJ1-2; V gene: TRBV7-9; CDR3 DNA: TGTGCCAGCAGAGGGACAGGGCGCTATGGCTACACCTTC; CDR3 protein: CASRGTGRYGYTF
clone size: -; D gene: -; J gene: TRBJ1-6; V gene: TRBV7-2; CDR3 DNA: TGTGCCAGCAGCTTACAGGTTTCACCCCTCCACTTT; CDR3 protein: CASSLQVSPLHF
clone size: -; D gene: TRBD2; J gene: TRBJ2-7; V gene: TRBV6-6; CDR3 DNA: TGTGCCAGCAGTTCCAGCGGGGGCACCTACGAGCAGTACTTC; CDR3 protein: CASSSSGGTYEQYF
clone size: -; D gene: -; J gene: TRBJ2-5; V gene: TRBV4-3; CDR3 DNA: TGCGCCAGCAGCCAAGGACAGTACCAAGAGACCCAGTACTTC; CDR3 protein: CASSQGQYQETQYF